This T cell receptor beta chain is drawn from a study of human T cells and chemical hapten exposure. About the research overall: Affected patients, primarily female, had alopecia areata, totalis or universalis.

TCRdb reprocessed the RACE reads with MiXCR, giving one entry per CDR3 protein. The data show under 300,000 distinct CDR3 sequences, with approximately 8.4% seen just once and about 2.5% held by the top ten. Germline V gives CDR1 SGHKS, CDR2 YYEKEE (reference sequence). The CDR3 is 13 amino acids. V lost 2 bases to trimming and J lost 7 bases, with 10 bases between them. Time point in this sample: pre-sensitization, week 0. This sample's treatment: therapeutic diphenylcyclopropenone sensitization with weekly scalp DPC. Blood sampling preceded each patch test application. The total RNA was obtained from whole blood that was not fractionated. Study-level points and caveats: TCRs exceeding a frequency of 1 in 1000 stayed unchanged under DPC sensitization.

This clonotype was counted only a few times. The antigen remains undetermined. This clonotype originated in a woman in her thirties or forties with alopecia areata. Some clones in this sample may be carry-over from other donors' samples. The chain carries TRBV5-5 and TRBJ2-4, with D possibly TRBD1 on 5 matching bases. The source was whole blood, collected in connection with sensitization to the hapten diphenylcyclopropenone (DPC). CDR3 sequence: CASSFLTVNIQYF. The CDR3 coding sequence is TGTGCCAGCAGCTTCTTGACAGTCAACATTCAGTACTTC. The variable domain in full, with the rest retrieved from reference TRBV5-5 and TRBJ2-4, is DAGVTQSPTHLIKTRGQQVTLRCSPISGHKSVSWYQQVLGQGPQFIFQYYEKEERGRGNFPDRFSARQFPNYSSELNVNALLLGDSALYLCASSFLTVNIQYFGAGTRLSVL.